This TCR beta chain comes out of a study of early T cells in non-severe SARS-CoV-2 infection. TCRdb analysed the 5' RACE reads with MiXCR anew, one entry per CDR3 protein. The repertoire has 50,000 to 70,000 distinct CDR3 sequences, around 8.9% of them found once; the top ten carry 15% to 20%. CDR1 is SGHNT, CDR2 YENEEA, per germline. V lost 1 base, J lost 4 bases, and 12 bases lay in between. The CDR3 covers 15 residues. The chain joins TRBV11-3 to TRBJ2-3; D is ambiguous. The source is an adult who was a healthcare worker with PCR-confirmed SARS-CoV-2 infection or an uninfected control (not recorded which). Sample: whole blood. In nucleotides, the CDR3 is TGTGCCAGCAGCTTAGTAGGGCAGATCGCAGATACGCAGTATTTT. Translation: CASSLVGQIADTQYF.